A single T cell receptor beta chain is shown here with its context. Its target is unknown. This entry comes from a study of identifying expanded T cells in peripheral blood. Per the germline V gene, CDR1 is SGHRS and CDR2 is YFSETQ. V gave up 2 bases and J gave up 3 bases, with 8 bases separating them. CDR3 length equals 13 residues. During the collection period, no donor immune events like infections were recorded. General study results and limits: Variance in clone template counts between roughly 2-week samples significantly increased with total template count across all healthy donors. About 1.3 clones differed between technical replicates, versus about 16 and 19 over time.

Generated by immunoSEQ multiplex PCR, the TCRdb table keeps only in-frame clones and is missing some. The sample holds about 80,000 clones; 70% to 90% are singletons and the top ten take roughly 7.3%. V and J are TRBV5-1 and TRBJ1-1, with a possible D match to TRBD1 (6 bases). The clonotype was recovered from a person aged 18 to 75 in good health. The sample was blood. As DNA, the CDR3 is TGCGCCAGCAGCTTCAAGGGGGACACTGAAGCTTTCTTT. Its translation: CASSFKGDTEAFF.